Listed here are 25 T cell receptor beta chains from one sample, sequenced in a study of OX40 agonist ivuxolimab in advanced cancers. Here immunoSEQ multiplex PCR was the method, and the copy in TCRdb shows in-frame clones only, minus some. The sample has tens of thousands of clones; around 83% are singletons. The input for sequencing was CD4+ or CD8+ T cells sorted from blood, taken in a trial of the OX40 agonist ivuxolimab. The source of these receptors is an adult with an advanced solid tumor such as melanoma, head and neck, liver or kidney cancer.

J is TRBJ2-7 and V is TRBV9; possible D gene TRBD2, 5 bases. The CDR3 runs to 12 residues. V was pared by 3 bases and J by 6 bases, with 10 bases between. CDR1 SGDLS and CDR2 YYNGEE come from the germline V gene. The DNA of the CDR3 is TGTGCCAGCAGCGCCGGAGAGGGCGAGCAGTACTTC. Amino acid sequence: CASSAGEGEQYF.

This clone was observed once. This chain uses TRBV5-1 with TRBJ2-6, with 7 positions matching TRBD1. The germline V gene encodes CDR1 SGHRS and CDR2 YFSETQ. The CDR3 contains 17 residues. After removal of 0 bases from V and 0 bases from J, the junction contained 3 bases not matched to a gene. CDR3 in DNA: TGCGCCAGCAGCTTGGGGGGACAGTCCTCTGGGGCCAACGTCCTGACTTTC. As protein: CASSLGGQSSGANVLTF.

CDR3 in amino acids: CASSEAGGRGTQYF. CDR3 in DNA: TGTGCCAGCAGTGAAGCGGGGGGGAGGGGTACGCAGTATTTT. This chain connects TRBV2 to TRBJ2-3, with TRBD2 identical over 7 bases. In germline, CDR1 is SNHLY, CDR2 FYNNEI. V shed 0 bases and J 8 bases; nucleotides not matched to a gene: 5. This CDR3 contains 14 residues.

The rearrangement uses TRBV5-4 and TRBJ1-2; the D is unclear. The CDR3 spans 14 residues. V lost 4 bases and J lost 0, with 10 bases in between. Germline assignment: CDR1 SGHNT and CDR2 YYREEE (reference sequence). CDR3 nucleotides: TGTGCCAGCAGCCAAACTGGGGCTAACTATGGCTACACCTTC. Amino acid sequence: CASSQTGANYGYTF.

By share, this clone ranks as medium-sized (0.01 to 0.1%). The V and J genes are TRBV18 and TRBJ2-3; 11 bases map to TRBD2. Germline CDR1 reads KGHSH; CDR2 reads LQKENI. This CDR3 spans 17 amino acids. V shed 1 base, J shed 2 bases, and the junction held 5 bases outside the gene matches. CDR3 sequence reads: CASSPLPGLADTDTQYF. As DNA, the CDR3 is TGTGCCAGCTCACCACTTCCGGGACTAGCGGACACAGATACGCAGTATTTT.

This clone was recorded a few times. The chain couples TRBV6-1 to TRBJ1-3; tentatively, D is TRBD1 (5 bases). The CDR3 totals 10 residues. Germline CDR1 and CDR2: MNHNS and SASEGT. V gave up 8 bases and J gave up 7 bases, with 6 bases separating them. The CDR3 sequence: CASGDNTIYF. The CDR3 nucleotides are TGTGCCAGCGGGGACAACACCATATATTTT.

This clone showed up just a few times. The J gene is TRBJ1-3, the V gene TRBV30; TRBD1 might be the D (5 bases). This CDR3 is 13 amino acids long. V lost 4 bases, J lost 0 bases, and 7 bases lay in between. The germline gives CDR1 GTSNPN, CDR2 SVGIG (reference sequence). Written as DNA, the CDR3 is TGTGCCTGGACGGGGGGCTCTGGAAACACCATATATTTT. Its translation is CAWTGGSGNTIYF. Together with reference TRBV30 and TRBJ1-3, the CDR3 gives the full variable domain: SQTIHQWPATLVQPVGSPLSLECTVEGTSNPNLYWYRQAAGRGLQLLFYSVGIGQISSEVPQNLSASRPQDRQFILSSKKLLLSDSGFYLCAWTGGSGNTIYFGEGSWLTVV.

CDR3 coding DNA: TGTGCCAGCAGTGAAGTGGCTAGCGGGAGCCTTGAGCAGTTCTTC. Encoded protein: CASSEVASGSLEQFF. The chain couples TRBV6-1 to TRBJ2-1; 10 nucleotides match TRBD2. There are 15 residues in the CDR3. After removal of 1 base from V and 9 bases from J, the junction contained 6 bases not matched to a gene. Germline-derived CDR1 and CDR2 are MNHNS and SASEGT.

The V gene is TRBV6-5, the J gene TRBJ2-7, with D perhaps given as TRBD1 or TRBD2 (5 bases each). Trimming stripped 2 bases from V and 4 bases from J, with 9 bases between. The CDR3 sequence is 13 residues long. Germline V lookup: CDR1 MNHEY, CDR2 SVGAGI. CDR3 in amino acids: CASSYPGTYEQYF. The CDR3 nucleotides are TGTGCCAGCAGTTACCCAGGGACGTACGAGCAGTACTTC.

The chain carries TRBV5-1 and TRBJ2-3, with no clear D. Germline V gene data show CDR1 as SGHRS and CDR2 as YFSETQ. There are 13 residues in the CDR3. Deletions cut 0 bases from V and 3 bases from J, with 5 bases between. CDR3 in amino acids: CASSLVGTDTQYF. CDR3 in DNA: TGCGCCAGCAGCTTGGTCGGGACAGATACGCAGTATTTT.

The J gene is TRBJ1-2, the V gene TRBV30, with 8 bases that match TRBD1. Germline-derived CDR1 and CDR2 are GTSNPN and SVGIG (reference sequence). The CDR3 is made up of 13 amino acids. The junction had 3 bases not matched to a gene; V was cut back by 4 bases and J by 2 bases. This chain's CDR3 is CAWKGQGNYGYTF. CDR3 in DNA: TGTGCCTGGAAAGGACAGGGCAACTATGGCTACACCTTC.

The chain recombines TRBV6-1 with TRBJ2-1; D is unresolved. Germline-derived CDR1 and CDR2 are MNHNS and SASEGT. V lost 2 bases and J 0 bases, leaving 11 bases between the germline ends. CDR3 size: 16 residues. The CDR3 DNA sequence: TGTGCCAGCAGTGAAATGGGCGGAAACTCCTACAATGAGCAGTTCTTC. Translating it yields CASSEMGGNSYNEQFF.

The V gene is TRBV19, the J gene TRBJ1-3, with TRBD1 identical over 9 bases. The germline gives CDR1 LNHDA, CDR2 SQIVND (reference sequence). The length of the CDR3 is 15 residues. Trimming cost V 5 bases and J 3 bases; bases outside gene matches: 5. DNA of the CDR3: TGTGCCAGTAGTGGACAGGGGAATTATGGAAACACCATATATTTT. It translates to CASSGQGNYGNTIYF.

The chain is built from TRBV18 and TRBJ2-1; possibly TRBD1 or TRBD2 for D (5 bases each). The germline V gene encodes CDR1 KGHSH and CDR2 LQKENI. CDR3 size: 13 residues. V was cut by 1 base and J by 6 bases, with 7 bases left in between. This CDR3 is CASSPQRGNEQFF. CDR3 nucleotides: TGTGCCAGCTCACCACAGAGGGGCAATGAGCAGTTCTTC.

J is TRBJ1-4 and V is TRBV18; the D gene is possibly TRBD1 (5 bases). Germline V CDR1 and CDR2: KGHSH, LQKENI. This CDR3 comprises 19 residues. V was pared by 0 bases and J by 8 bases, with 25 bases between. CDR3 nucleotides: TGTGCCAGCTCACCACCGGCGGGGGAGGCTTCGTCATTGCCCGAAAAACTGTTTTTT. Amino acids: CASSPPAGEASSLPEKLFF.

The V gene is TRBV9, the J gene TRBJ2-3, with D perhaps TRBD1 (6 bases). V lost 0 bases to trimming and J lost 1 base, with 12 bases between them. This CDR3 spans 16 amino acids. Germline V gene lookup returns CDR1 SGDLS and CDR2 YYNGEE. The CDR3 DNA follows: TGTGCCAGCAGCGTAGGGCAGGGGATCCGCACAGATACGCAGTATTTT. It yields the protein CASSVGQGIRTDTQYF.

The CDR3 reads CASSPQGGPQKDGYTF. The CDR3 DNA sequence: TGTGCCAGCAGCCCCCAGGGCGGCCCCCAAAAGGATGGCTACACCTTC. The chain has TRBV7-6 and TRBJ1-2, with D perhaps TRBD1 (5 bases). Germline V gene lookup returns CDR1 SGHVS and CDR2 FNYEAQ. V was cut by 5 bases and J by 6 bases, with 22 bases left in between. The CDR3 is 16 residues long.

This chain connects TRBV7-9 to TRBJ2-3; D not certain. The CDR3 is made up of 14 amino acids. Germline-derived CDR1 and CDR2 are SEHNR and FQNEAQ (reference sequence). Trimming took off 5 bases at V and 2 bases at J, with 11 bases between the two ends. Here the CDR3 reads CASSLMQSTDTQYF. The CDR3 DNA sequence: TGTGCCAGCAGCCTGATGCAGTCCACAGATACGCAGTATTTT.

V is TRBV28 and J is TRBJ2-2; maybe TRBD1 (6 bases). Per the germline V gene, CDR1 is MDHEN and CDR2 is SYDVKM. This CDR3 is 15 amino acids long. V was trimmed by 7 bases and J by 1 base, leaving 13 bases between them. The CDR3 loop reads CASTATGRNTGELFF. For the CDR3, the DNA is TGTGCCAGCACGGCAACAGGGAGGAACACCGGGGAGCTGTTTTTT. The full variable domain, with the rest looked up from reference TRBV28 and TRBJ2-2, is DVKVTQSSRYLVKRTGEKVFLECVQDMDHENMFWYRQDPGLGLRLIYFSYDVKMKEKGDIPEGYSVSREKKERFSLILESASTNQTSMYLCASTATGRNTGELFFGEGSRLTVL.

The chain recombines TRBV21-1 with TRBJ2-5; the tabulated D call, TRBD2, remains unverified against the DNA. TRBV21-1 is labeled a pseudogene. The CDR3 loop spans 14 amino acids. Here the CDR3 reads CASLGLAGSETQYF. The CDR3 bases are TGTGCCAGCTTGGGACTAGCGGGATCGGAGACCCAGTACTTC.

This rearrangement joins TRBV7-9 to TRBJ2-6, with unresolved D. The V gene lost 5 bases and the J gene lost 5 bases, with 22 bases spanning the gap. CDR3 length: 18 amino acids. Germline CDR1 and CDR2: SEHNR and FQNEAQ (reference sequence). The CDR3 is CASSLIHTMTSRANVLTF. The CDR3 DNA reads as TGTGCCAGCAGCCTAATTCATACCATGACAAGTCGGGCCAACGTCCTGACTTTC.

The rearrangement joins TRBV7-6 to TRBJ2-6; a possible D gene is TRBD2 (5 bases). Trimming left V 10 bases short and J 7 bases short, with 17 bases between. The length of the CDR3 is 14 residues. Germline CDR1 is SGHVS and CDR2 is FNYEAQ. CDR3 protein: CAIHSVDLANVLTF. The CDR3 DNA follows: TGTGCCATCCATTCAGTGGACTTAGCCAACGTCCTGACTTTC.

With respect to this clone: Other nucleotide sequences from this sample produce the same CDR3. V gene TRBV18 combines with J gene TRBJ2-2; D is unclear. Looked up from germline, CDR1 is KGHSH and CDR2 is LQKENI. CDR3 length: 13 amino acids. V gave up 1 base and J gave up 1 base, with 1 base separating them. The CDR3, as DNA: TGTGCCAGCTCACCACTGAACACCGGGGAGCTGTTTTTT. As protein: CASSPLNTGELFF. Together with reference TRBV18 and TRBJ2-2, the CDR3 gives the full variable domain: NAGVMQNPRHLVRRRGQEARLRCSPMKGHSHVYWYRQLPEEGLKFMVYLQKENIIDESGMPKERFSAEFPKEGPSILRIQQVVRGDSAAYFCASSPLNTGELFFGEGSRLTVL.

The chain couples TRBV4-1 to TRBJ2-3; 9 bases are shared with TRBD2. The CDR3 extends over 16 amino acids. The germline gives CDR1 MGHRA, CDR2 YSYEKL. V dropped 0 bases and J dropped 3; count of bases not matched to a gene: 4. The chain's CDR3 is CASSQDISGGTDTQYF. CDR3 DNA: TGCGCCAGCAGCCAAGATATAAGCGGGGGGACAGATACGCAGTATTTT.

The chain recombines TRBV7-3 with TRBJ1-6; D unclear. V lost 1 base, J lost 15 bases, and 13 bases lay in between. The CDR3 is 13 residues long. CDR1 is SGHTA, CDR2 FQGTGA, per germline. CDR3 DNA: TGTGCCAGCAGCTTAAATGTAGGATCAGACCTCCACTTT. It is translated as CASSLNVGSDLHF.